Listed here are 10 T cell receptor beta chains from one sample, sequenced in a study of blood T cell repertoires in COVID-19. The assay was immunoSEQ multiplex PCR, and TCRdb's table has in-frame clones only and misses some. The table includes some 46,000 clones, about 85% detected once. The sequenced sample consisted of peripheral blood. The receptors derive from a man between 60 and 75 years old with acute or convalescent COVID-19.

The chain joins TRBV4-1 to TRBJ2-1; 9 nucleotides line up with TRBD2. Trimming cost V 2 bases and J 3 bases; bases outside gene matches: 5. Germline assignment: CDR1 MGHRA and CDR2 YSYEKL. The CDR3 is 16 residues long. In DNA, the CDR3 is TGCGCCAGCAGCCAAAGGGCTAGCGGGATCTACAATGAGCAGTTCTTC. Amino acid sequence: CASSQRASGIYNEQFF.

The chain employs TRBV18 and TRBJ1-2, with D unclear. The germline V gene has CDR1 KGHSH and CDR2 LQKENI. The V gene lost 2 bases and the J gene lost 7 bases, with 14 bases spanning the gap. CDR3 size: 14 residues. The CDR3 DNA follows: TGTGCCAGCTCACCATCCGGCGGTTCGGGTGGCTACACCTTC. Amino acid sequence: CASSPSGGSGGYTF. Looking up the rest from reference TRBV18 and TRBJ1-2 gives the full variable domain: NAGVMQNPRHLVRRRGQEARLRCSPMKGHSHVYWYRQLPEEGLKFMVYLQKENIIDESGMPKERFSAEFPKEGPSILRIQQVVRGDSAAYFCASSPSGGSGGYTFGSGTRLTVV.

The chain couples TRBV4-1 to TRBJ1-5; possible D gene TRBD1, 5 bases. The germline gives CDR1 MGHRA, CDR2 YSYEKL. The CDR3 has 16 amino acids. Deletions cut 1 base from V and 5 bases from J, with 15 bases between. The CDR3 nucleotides read TGCGCCAGCAGCCAAGGGGTAAAGGGGAGGGATCAGCCCCAGCATTTT. It codes for CASSQGVKGRDQPQHF.

V usage is TRBV10-3 and J usage is TRBJ2-1, with 10 bases aligning to TRBD2. Looked up from germline, CDR1 is ENHRY and CDR2 is SYGVKD. CDR3 length: 17 amino acids. Trimming cost V 0 bases and J 10 bases; bases outside gene matches: 12. The CDR3 protein is CAISESKSASGSKEQFF. The DNA for the CDR3 is TGTGCCATCAGTGAGTCGAAGTCGGCTAGCGGGAGTAAGGAGCAGTTCTTC.

The rearrangement joins TRBV20-1 to TRBJ2-7, with TRBD1 as a possible D gene (5 bases). CDR3 size: 15 residues. With 3 bases removed from V and 4 bases from J, the gap between germline ends came to 19 bases. CDR1 and CDR2 from the germline V gene are DFQATT and SNEGSKA (reference sequence). As DNA, the CDR3 is TGCAGTGCTAGTAATTCGCAGGGAAAAACGTACGAGCAGTACTTC. Protein product: CSASNSQGKTYEQYF.

The chain has TRBV5-1 and TRBJ1-1; no clear D gene. Between the trimmed V and J ends, which lost 3 bases and 1 base, there was a span of 10 bases. The length of the CDR3 is 14 residues. Per germline, CDR1 SGHRS and CDR2 YFSETQ. CDR3 bases: TGCGCCAGCAGCTCTCTTGGGCCGAACACTGAAGCTTTCTTT. It translates to CASSSLGPNTEAFF.

Remarks on this clone: The junction departs from the called germline gene at one end, perhaps through a read error. The chain joins TRBV7-7 to TRBJ2-1; D uncertain. Germline lookup yields CDR1 SSHAT and CDR2 FNYEAQ (reference sequence). The CDR3 consists of 15 residues. The CDR3, as DNA: TGTGCTAGCAGCTTAGAACTGATCTCCTACAATGAGCAGTTCTTC. Translated: CASSLELISYNEQFF.

This chain joins TRBV30 and TRBJ2-5, with TRBD2 as a possible D gene (6 bases). V was shortened by 3 bases and J by 5 bases, with 10 bases between the two germline ends. This CDR3 has 12 amino acids. Germline CDR1 GTSNPN, CDR2 SVGIG (reference sequence). CDR3 nucleotide sequence: TGTGCCTGGAGGGGGGGAGTGGAGACCCAGTACTTC. It translates to CAWRGGVETQYF.

The chain links TRBV7-8 to TRBJ2-5; D might be TRBD2 (6 bases). Germline V gene sequence: CDR1 SGHVS, CDR2 FQNEAQ. The V end was cut by 2 bases, the J end by 1 base, with 17 bases between. The CDR3 runs to 17 residues. The CDR3 nucleotides are TGTGCCAGCAGCTTACTAGCGATACTACACGCCCAAGAGACCCAGTACTTC. It encodes CASSLLAILHAQETQYF.

The chain is built from TRBV28 and TRBJ1-2, with D possibly TRBD1 on 5 matching bases. This CDR3 is built from 14 residues. Deletions cut 3 bases from V and 2 bases from J, with 10 bases between. Germline-derived CDR1 and CDR2 are MDHEN and SYDVKM. CDR3 DNA sequence: TGTGCCAGCAGTTTTGGCGGGACGAACTATGGCTACACCTTC. Translating gives CASSFGGTNYGYTF.